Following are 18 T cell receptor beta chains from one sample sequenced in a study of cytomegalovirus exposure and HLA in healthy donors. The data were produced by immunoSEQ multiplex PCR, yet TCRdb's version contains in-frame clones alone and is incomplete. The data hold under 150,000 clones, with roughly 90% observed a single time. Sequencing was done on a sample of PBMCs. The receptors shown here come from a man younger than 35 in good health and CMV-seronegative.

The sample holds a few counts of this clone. CDR3 sequence: CASSYSNPPGGYTF. The CDR3 DNA sequence: TGTGCCAGCAGTTACTCCAACCCGCCAGGCGGCTACACCTTC. J is TRBJ1-2 and V is TRBV6-6; no clear D. V lost 0 bases, J lost 8 bases, and 13 bases lay in between. The CDR3 totals 14 residues. The germline gives CDR1 MNHNY, CDR2 SVGAGI (reference sequence).

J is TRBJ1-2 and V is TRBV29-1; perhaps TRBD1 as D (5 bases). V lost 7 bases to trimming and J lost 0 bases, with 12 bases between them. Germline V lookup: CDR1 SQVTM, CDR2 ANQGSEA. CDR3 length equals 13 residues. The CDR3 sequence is CSASQQANYGYTF. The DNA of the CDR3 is TGCAGCGCCTCCCAACAGGCTAACTATGGCTACACCTTC.

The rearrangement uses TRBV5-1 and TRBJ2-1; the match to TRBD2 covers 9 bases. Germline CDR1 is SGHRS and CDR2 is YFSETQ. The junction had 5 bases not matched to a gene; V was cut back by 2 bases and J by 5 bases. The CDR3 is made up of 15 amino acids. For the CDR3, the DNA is TGCGCCAGCAGCTTCATAGCGGGAGTTGACAATGAGCAGTTCTTC. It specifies CASSFIAGVDNEQFF.

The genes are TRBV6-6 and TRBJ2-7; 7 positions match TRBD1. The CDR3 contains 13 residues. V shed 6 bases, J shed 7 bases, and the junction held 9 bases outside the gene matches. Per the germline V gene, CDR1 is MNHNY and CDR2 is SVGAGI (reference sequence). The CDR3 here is CASSRQGTGEQYF. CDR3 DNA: TGTGCCAGCAGCCGACAGGGAACGGGTGAGCAGTACTTC.

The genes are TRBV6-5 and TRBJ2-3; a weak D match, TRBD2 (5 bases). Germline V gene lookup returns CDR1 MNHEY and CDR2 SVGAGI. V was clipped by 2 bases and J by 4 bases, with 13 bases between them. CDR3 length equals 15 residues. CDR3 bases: TGTGCCAGCAGTTACGCGAGCGGCGGCCCAGATACGCAGTATTTT. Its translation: CASSYASGGPDTQYF.

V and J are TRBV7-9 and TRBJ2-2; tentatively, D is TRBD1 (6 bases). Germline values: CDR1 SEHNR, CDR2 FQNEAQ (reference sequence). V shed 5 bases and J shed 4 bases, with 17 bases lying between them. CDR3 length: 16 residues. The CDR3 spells CASSRYILQGTGELFF. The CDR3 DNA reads TGTGCCAGCAGCCGTTATATCCTACAGGGCACCGGGGAGCTGTTTTTT.

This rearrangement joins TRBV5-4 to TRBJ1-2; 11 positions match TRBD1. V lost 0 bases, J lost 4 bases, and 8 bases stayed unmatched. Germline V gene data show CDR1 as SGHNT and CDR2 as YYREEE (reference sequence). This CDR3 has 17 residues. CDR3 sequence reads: CASSLGRDRGFIYGYTF. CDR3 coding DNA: TGTGCCAGCAGCTTGGGAAGGGACAGGGGGTTTATCTATGGCTACACCTTC.

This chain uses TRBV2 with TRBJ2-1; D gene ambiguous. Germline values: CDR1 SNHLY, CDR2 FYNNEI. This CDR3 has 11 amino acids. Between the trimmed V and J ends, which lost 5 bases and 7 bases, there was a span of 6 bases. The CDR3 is CASSNPNEQFF. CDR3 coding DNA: TGTGCCAGCAGTAATCCGAATGAGCAGTTCTTC. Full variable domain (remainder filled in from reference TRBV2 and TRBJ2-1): EPEVTQTPSHQVTQMGQEVILRCVPISNHLYFYWYRQILGQKVEFLVSFYNNEISEKSEIFDDQFSVERPDGSNFTLKIRSTKLEDSAMYFCASSNPNEQFFGPGTRLTVL.

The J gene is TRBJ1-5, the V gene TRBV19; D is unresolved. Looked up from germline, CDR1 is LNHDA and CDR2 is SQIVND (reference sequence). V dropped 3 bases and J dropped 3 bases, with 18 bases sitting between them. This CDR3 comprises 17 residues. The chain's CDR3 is CASSILLRGPSNQPQHF. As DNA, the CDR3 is TGTGCCAGTAGTATTCTGCTGCGAGGGCCCTCCAATCAGCCCCAGCATTTT.

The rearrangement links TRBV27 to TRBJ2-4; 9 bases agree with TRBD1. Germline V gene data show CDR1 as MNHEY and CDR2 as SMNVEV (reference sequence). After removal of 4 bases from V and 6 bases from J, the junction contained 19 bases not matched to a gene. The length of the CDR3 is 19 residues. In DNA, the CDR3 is TGTGCCAGCAGTTCAGGCTTCCTGGGCCCGGGACAGGGAGGAAACATTCAGTACTTC. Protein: CASSSGFLGPGQGGNIQYF.

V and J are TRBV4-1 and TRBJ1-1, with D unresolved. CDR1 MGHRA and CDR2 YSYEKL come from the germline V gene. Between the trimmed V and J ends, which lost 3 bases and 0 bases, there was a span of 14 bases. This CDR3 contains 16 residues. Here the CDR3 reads CASSHRYQDMNTEAFF. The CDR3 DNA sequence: TGCGCCAGCAGCCACAGGTACCAAGATATGAACACTGAAGCTTTCTTT.

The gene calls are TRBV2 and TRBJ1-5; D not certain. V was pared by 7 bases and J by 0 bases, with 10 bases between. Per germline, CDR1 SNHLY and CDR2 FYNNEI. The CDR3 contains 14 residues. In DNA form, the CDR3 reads TGTGCCAGCAATAATATAATTAGCAATCAGCCCCAGCATTTT. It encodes CASNNIISNQPQHF.

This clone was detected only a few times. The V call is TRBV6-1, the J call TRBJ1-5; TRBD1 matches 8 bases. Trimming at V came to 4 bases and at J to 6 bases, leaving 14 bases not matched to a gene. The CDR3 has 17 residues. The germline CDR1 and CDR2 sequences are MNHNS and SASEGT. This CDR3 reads CASSGVAGQGRGQPQHF. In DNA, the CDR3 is TGTGCCAGCAGTGGAGTCGCCGGACAGGGCCGAGGTCAGCCCCAGCATTTT.

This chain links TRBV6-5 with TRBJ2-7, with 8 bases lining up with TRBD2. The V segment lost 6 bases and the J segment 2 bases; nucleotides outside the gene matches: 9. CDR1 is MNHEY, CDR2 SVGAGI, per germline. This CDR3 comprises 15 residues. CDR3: CASSRRAGEPYEQYF. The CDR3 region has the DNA TGTGCCAGCAGCCGCCGAGCGGGGGAACCCTACGAGCAGTACTTC.

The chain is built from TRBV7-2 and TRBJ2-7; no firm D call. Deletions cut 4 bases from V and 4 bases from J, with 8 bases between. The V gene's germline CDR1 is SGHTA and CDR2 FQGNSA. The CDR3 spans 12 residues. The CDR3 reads CASSSELYEQYF. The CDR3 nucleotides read TGTGCCAGCAGCTCCGAACTTTACGAGCAGTACTTC.

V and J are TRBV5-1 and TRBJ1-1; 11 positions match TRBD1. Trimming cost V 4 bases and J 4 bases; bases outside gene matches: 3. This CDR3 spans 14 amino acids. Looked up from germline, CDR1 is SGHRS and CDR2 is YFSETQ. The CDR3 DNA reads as TGCGCCAGCAGCGCCGGGACAGGGGGCACTGAAGCTTTCTTT. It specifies CASSAGTGGTEAFF.

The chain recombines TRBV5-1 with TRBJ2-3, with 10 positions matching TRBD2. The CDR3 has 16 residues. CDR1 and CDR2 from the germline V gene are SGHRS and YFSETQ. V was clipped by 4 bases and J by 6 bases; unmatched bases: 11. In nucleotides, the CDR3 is TGCGCCAGCAGCCCCCCCTCTAGCGGGAGAGGGGATACGCAGTATTTT. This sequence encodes CASSPPSSGRGDTQYF.

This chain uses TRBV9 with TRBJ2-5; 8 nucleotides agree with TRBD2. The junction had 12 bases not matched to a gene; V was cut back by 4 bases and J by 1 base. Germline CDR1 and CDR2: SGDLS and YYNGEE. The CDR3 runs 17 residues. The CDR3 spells CASSPGGLAGFQETQYF. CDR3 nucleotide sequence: TGTGCCAGCAGCCCTGGGGGTTTAGCGGGGTTCCAAGAGACCCAGTACTTC.